Here is one T cell receptor (beta chain) with its context. This sample stems from a study of blood T cell repertoires in COVID-19. Here immunoSEQ multiplex PCR was the method, and the copy in TCRdb shows in-frame clones only, minus some. The sample contains about 62,000 clones, around 88% of which appear only once. Germline CDR1 reads KGHSH; CDR2 reads LQKENI. V lost 5 bases and J 5 bases, leaving 15 bases between the germline ends. The CDR3 is 14 amino acids. The origin of this receptor is a human donor in a cohort sampled during active COVID-19. The J gene is TRBJ2-5, the V gene TRBV18; no clear D gene. Source material: peripheral blood. DNA of the CDR3: TGTGCCAGCTCATGGGCCCCTAATTCGGAGACCCAGTACTTC. It translates to CASSWAPNSETQYF.